This is a list of T cell receptor beta chains from one sample in a study of STAT5B mutations in CD4+ large granular lymphocyte leukemia. Assay used: immunoSEQ multiplex PCR; TCRdb lists only in-frame clones, some missing. This table holds about 35,000 clones, 65% to 70% found once. Specimen: CD4+ T cells from blood buffy coats. The receptors were sampled from a human donor in good health. Each CDR3 is given with its conserved first and last residue. Each record gives: D gene, clone size, J gene, V gene, CDR3 DNA, CDR3 protein. A D gene is named only where the DNA matches it firmly. Size tells how often a clone was seen (once, few, many) or the class of an expanded clone, and some rows leave it out.

D: TRBD1
size: .
J: TRBJ2-5
V: TRBV7-2
DNA: TGTGCCAGCAGCCCGCAGGGACAGGGGGCTCGGGAGACCCAGTACTTC
CDR3: CASSPQGQGARETQYF

D: .
size: .
J: TRBJ1-6
V: TRBV10-1
DNA: TGCGCCAGCAGTATTAGCCAGTTCAGATCCAAGGATTCACCCCTCCACTTT
CDR3: CASSISQFRSKDSPLHF

D: .
size: .
J: TRBJ1-3
V: TRBV18
DNA: TGTGCCAGCTCACCACCGTCGGGGGGAAACACCATATATTTT
CDR3: CASSPPSGGNTIYF

D: .
size: few
J: TRBJ1-3
V: TRBV19
DNA: TGTGCCAGTAGTATCCTTCAGCTCAACACCATATATTTT
CDR3: CASSILQLNTIYF

D: .
size: .
J: TRBJ1-2
V: TRBV7-9
DNA: TGTGCCAGCAGCTTCGGGATCAACTATGGCTACACCTTC
CDR3: CASSFGINYGYTF

D: .
size: .
J: TRBJ1-1
V: TRBV18
DNA: TGTGCCAGCTCACCAAGGGGGGGCGTATCGGTTGAAGCTTTCTTT
CDR3: CASSPRGGVSVEAFF

D: .
size: .
J: TRBJ1-1
V: TRBV18
DNA: TGTGCCAGCTCACCAGGGGTTGAAGCTTTCTTT
CDR3: CASSPGVEAFF

D: .
size: once
J: TRBJ1-4
V: TRBV27
DNA: TGTGCCAGCAGTTTACGGGGGGTCGGGGATGAAAAACTGTTTTTT
CDR3: CASSLRGVGDEKLFF

D: TRBD2
size: .
J: TRBJ2-1
V: TRBV7-7
DNA: TGTGCCAGCAGCGTGGGACTAGCGGGGGATGAGCAGTTCTTC
CDR3: CASSVGLAGDEQFF

D: TRBD2
size: .
J: TRBJ2-1
V: TRBV5-1
DNA: TGCGCCAGCAGCTTCCGGACACTAGCGGGGGGCCCAGCCTACAATGAGCAGTTCTTC
CDR3: CASSFRTLAGGPAYNEQFF

D: TRBD1
size: .
J: TRBJ1-2
V: TRBV5-1
DNA: TGCGCCAGCAGCTTGGGTGGGACAGGGGACTATGGCTACACCTTC
CDR3: CASSLGGTGDYGYTF

D: TRBD1
size: .
J: TRBJ1-2
V: TRBV29-1
DNA: TGCAGCGTTGGGACAGGATGGGGGTATGGCTACACCTTC
CDR3: CSVGTGWGYGYTF

D: .
size: .
J: TRBJ2-1
V: TRBV28
DNA: TGTGCCAGCAGTTTAGGTCAGGCGTCCTACAATGAGCAGTTCTTC
CDR3: CASSLGQASYNEQFF

D: TRBD1
size: .
J: TRBJ2-7
V: TRBV5-4
DNA: TGTGCCAGCAGCTTGGCAGGACAGGGACACTACGAGCAGTACTTC
CDR3: CASSLAGQGHYEQYF

D: .
size: .
J: TRBJ1-1
V: TRBV14
DNA: TGTGCCAGCAGCCGAAAGTCGGTTTTACAGTTTGGGGTGCGTGCTTTCTTT
CDR3: CASSRKSVLQFGVRAFF

D: .
size: .
J: TRBJ2-2
V: TRBV14
DNA: TGTGCCAGCACTCCAGGGGTCGGGGAGCTGTTTTTT
CDR3: CASTPGVGELFF

D: TRBD1
size: .
J: TRBJ2-7
V: TRBV6-6
DNA: TGTGCCAGCAGTCCACCCTCACAGGGGAGCGAGCAGTACTTC
CDR3: CASSPPSQGSEQYF

D: TRBD1
size: .
J: TRBJ1-5
V: TRBV19
DNA: TGTGCCAGTAGTGCAGACAGGGACAGGGCCAATCAGCCCCAGCATTTT
CDR3: CASSADRDRANQPQHF

D: TRBD1
size: .
J: TRBJ2-2
V: TRBV4-1
DNA: TGCGCCAGCATCGGGGGACAGGGGGCTACCGGGGAGCTGTTTTTT
CDR3: CASIGGQGATGELFF

D: .
size: once
J: TRBJ2-5
V: TRBV5-4
DNA: TGTGCCAGCAGTGTCCAGATAGACCACCAAGAGACCCAGTACTTC
CDR3: CASSVQIDHQETQYF

D: .
size: .
J: TRBJ1-3
V: TRBV2
DNA: TGTGCCAGCAGTGTTACAGTTTTCTCTGGAAACACCATATATTTT
CDR3: CASSVTVFSGNTIYF

D: TRBD1
size: few
J: TRBJ1-4
V: TRBV5-1
DNA: TGCGCCAGCAGCCCGGACAGGGTGCGCGAAAAACTGTTTTTT
CDR3: CASSPDRVREKLFF

D: .
size: few
J: TRBJ1-1
V: TRBV10-3
DNA: TGTGCCATCAGTGAGTCAGCACAGGGTGGAACTGAAGCTTTCTTT
CDR3: CAISESAQGGTEAFF

D: .
size: .
J: TRBJ2-5
V: TRBV4-3
DNA: TGCGCCAGCAGCCAAGGCGTGGGGTCAGGGGAGACCCAGTACTTC
CDR3: CASSQGVGSGETQYF

D: TRBD1
size: .
J: TRBJ1-1
V: TRBV7-3
DNA: TGTGCCAGCAGCTTACAGGGGGCCGCTGAAGCTTTCTTT
CDR3: CASSLQGAAEAFF

D: .
size: .
J: TRBJ2-3
V: TRBV7-8
DNA: TGTGCCAGCAGCTTTCAGGTGGCTAGCGTCACAGATACGCAGTATTTT
CDR3: CASSFQVASVTDTQYF

D: .
size: .
J: TRBJ1-1
V: TRBV5-6
DNA: TGTGCCAGCTCCTATGGGGGGGTGGTTGGGCCTGAAGCTTTCTTT
CDR3: CASSYGGVVGPEAFF

D: TRBD2
size: .
J: TRBJ2-3
V: TRBV4-1
DNA: TGCGCCAGCAGCCGACCTGACCGTAGCGGGGGGGCAGCTGATACGCAGTATTTT
CDR3: CASSRPDRSGGAADTQYF

D: .
size: .
J: TRBJ1-4
V: TRBV27
DNA: TGTGCCAGCAGTTCACCCCATGCAGGGGATGAAAAACTGTTTTTT
CDR3: CASSSPHAGDEKLFF

D: .
size: .
J: TRBJ2-2
V: TRBV6-1
DNA: TGTGCCAGCACCCGGGACGGAGCGAACACCGGGGAGCTGTTTTTT
CDR3: CASTRDGANTGELFF

D: .
size: .
J: TRBJ1-1
V: TRBV29-1
DNA: TGCAGCGTGGGGGGGTACGGGGGGAACACTGAAGCTTTCTTT
CDR3: CSVGGYGGNTEAFF